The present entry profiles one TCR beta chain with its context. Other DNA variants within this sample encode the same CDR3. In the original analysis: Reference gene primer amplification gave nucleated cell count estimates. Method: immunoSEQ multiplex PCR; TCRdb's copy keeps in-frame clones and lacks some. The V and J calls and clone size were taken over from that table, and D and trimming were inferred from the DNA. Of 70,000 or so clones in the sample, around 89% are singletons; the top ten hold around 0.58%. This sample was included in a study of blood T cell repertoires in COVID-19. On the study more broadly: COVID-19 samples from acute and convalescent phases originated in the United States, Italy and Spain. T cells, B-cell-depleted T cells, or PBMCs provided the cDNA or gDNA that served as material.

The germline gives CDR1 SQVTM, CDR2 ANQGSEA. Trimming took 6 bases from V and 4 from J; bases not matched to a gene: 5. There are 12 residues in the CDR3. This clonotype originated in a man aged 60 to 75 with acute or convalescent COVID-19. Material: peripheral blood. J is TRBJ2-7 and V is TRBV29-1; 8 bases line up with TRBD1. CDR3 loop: CSVAGQAYEQYF. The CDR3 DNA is TGCAGCGTGGCGGGACAGGCTTACGAGCAGTACTTC.